These 28 T cell receptor beta chains were all obtained from the same sample, sequenced in a study of tumor-infiltrating lymphocytes in oesophageal squamous cell carcinoma. TCRdb analysed the PCR reads with MiXCR anew, one entry per CDR3 protein. This table holds about 20,000 distinct CDR3 sequences, 39% found once. The sample consisted of esophageal tumor tissue. Every receptor here comes from a male donor with esophageal squamous cell carcinoma.

The chain's CDR3 is CSAKSGYGSMNTEAFF. In DNA form, the CDR3 reads TGCAGTGCTAAATCCGGGTACGGGAGTATGAACACTGAAGCTTTCTTT. The chain carries TRBV20-1 and TRBJ1-1; D is ambiguous. Trimming took off 4 bases at V and 0 bases at J, with 18 bases between the two ends. The CDR3 is 16 amino acids. Germline CDR1 and CDR2: DFQATT and SNEGSKA (reference sequence).

The chain joins TRBV7-8 to TRBJ1-4; 8 bases line up with TRBD1. The CDR3 runs 12 residues. CDR1 and CDR2 from the germline V gene are SGHVS and FQNEAQ. V lost 6 bases and J lost 11; bases outside the gene matches: 5. DNA for the CDR3: TGTGCCAGCAGGGAGACAGGGGATAAACTGTTTTTT. Translation gives CASRETGDKLFF. The entire variable domain, with the rest obtained from reference TRBV7-8 and TRBJ1-4, is as follows: GAGVSQSPRYKVAKRGQDVALRCDPISGHVSLFWYQQALGQGPEFLTYFQNEAQLDKSGLPSDRFFAERPEGSVSTLKIQRTQQEDSAVYLCASRETGDKLFFGSGTQLSVL.

This rearrangement joins TRBV10-3 to TRBJ1-6, with TRBD1 matching 10 bases. Germline CDR1 and CDR2: ENHRY and SYGVKD. The V gene end was trimmed by 7 bases and the J gene end by 19 bases; junction bases not matched to a gene: 16. The CDR3 has 14 residues. For the CDR3, the DNA is TGTGCCATCACTCCGGGACAGGGGCGACACGAGCAGCACTTT. It specifies CAITPGQGRHEQHF.

This clonotype is termed medium-sized. The chain links TRBV6-1 to TRBJ2-1, with TRBD2 matching over 7 bases. The CDR3 length is 15 residues. Germline trimming cut 2 bases from V and 8 bases from J; bases unmatched to any gene: 9. Germline lookup yields CDR1 MNHNS and CDR2 SASEGT. CDR3 DNA: TGTGCCAGCAGTGAAAGCCCCAGCGGGACGGATGAGCAGTTCTTC. Protein product: CASSESPSGTDEQFF.

The genes are TRBV12-3 or TRBV12-4 and TRBJ2-5; TRBD2 might be the D (6 bases). V was shortened by 5 bases and J by 11 bases, with 21 bases between the two germline ends. The length of the CDR3 is 14 residues. In DNA form, the CDR3 reads TGTGCCAGCAGTCTACTAGTCCTTTCGGGGGAGCAGTACTTC. This encodes CASSLLVLSGEQYF.

This chain links TRBV7-3 with TRBJ2-3, with a weak D call TRBD1 (6 bases). CDR1 is SGHTA, CDR2 FQGTGA, per germline. CDR3 length: 18 amino acids. Trimming left V 4 bases short and J 4 bases short, with 24 bases between. CDR3 amino acids: CASSSPNSRGHFADTQYF. The DNA of the CDR3 is TGTGCCAGCAGCTCTCCCAACTCGAGGGGACATTTCGCAGATACGCAGTATTTT.

This clonotype has only a few counts. The rearrangement links TRBV10-3 to TRBJ2-5; D remains unclear. The J call may not be correct, given that the DNA end is closer to TRBJ2-1. Germline V lookup: CDR1 ENHRY, CDR2 SYGVKD. The CDR3 runs 13 residues. CDR3 protein: CAISGTTDDKQFF. The DNA for the CDR3 is TGTGCCATCAGTGGGACGACGGATGATAAGCAGTTCTTC.

This clonotype was counted ten times or more. This sequence joins TRBV12-3 or TRBV12-4 and TRBJ2-2; possibly TRBD2 for D (6 bases). The CDR3 contains 17 residues. Trimming removed 2 bases from V and 7 bases from J, with 20 bases in between. CDR3 sequence: CASSLLASPPGGGELFF. As DNA, the CDR3 is TGTGCCAGCAGTTTATTGGCTAGCCCCCCCGGGGGCGGGGAGCTGTTTTTT.

The chain carries TRBV11-2 and TRBJ2-5; the match to TRBD2 covers 11 bases. V shed 4 bases, J shed 11 bases, and the junction held 9 bases outside the gene matches. Per the germline V gene, CDR1 is SGHAT and CDR2 is FQNNGV. The CDR3 contains 14 residues. For the CDR3, the DNA is TGTGCCAGCAGCTCGACTAGCGGGAAGATGAAGCAGTACTTC. Translating gives CASSSTSGKMKQYF.

The V call is TRBV2, the J call TRBJ2-5; no reliable D call. Germline V gene sequence: CDR1 SNHLY, CDR2 FYNNEI. The CDR3 is 13 amino acids. V was clipped by 3 bases and J by 3 bases, with 8 bases between them. The CDR3 bases are TGTGCCAGCAGTGAGCCGAACAAAGAGACCCAGTACTTC. As protein: CASSEPNKETQYF.

The rearrangement links TRBV11-2 to TRBJ2-5; TRBD2 matches at 13 bases. The end of the DNA fits TRBJ2-1 better, so the J call may be wrong. CDR3 size: 19 residues. Germline CDR1 reads SGHAT; CDR2 reads FQNNGV. CDR3 sequence: CASSLDAGTSGKGGNEQFF. The CDR3 nucleotides are TGTGCCAGCAGCTTAGACGCCGGGACTAGCGGGAAGGGGGGCAATGAGCAGTTCTTC.

The J gene is TRBJ2-3, the V gene TRBV20-1; a possible D gene is TRBD1 (6 bases). The CDR3 contains 14 residues. The germline V gene encodes CDR1 DFQATT and CDR2 SNEGSKA (reference sequence). Between the trimmed V and J ends, which lost 3 bases and 0 bases, there was a span of 10 bases. The CDR3 loop is CSARHQGSTDTQYF. The CDR3 DNA follows: TGCAGTGCTAGGCATCAGGGGAGCACAGATACGCAGTATTTT.

V and J are TRBV12-3 or TRBV12-4 and TRBJ2-1; D is undetermined. Judging by the DNA end, TRBJ1-1 fits better; the J call may be wrong. The CDR3 sequence is 14 residues long. The CDR3 sequence is CASSLRQFNTEAFF. Here the CDR3 DNA reads TGTGCCAGCAGTTTAAGGCAGTTTAACACTGAAGCTTTCTTT.

This clonotype was recorded a few times. An end of the junction does not agree with germline; a read error may underlie this. V gene TRBV7-6 combines with J gene TRBJ2-7; 7 bases agree with TRBD1. The germline CDR1 and CDR2 sequences are SGHVS and FNYEAQ. The CDR3 totals 14 residues. The CDR3 DNA follows: TGTGCTAGCAGCTTAGGACAGGCCGGGTCACCCCTCCACTTC. Its translation: CASSLGQAGSPLHF. The variable domain in full, with the rest retrieved from reference TRBV7-6 and TRBJ2-7, is GAGVSQSPRYKVTKRGQDVALRCDPISGHVSLYWYRQALGQGPEFLTYFNYEAQQDKSGLPNDRFSAERPEGSISTLTIQRTEQRDSAMYRCASSLGQAGSPLHFGPGTRLTVT.

A remark on this clonotype: This could be a read error, since a much larger clone is one nucleotide away. The V call is TRBV5-6, the J call TRBJ2-1, with TRBD2 matching over 9 bases. Germline lookup yields CDR1 SGHDT and CDR2 YYEEEE. This CDR3 region has 17 residues. V lost 0 bases to trimming and J lost 10 bases; unmatched junction nucleotides: 14. Here the CDR3 DNA reads TGTGCCAGCAGCTTGGCTAGGCGCGCGGGAGGGACCTACGAGCAGTTCTTC. Its translation is CASSLARRAGGTYEQFF.

The chain is built from TRBV4-1 and TRBJ2-1; the D call may be TRBD1 or TRBD2 (5 bases each). The J call may not be correct, given that the DNA end is closer to TRBJ2-7. CDR3 length: 14 residues. Germline CDR1 MGHRA, CDR2 YSYEKL. As DNA, the CDR3 is TGCGCCAGCAGCCAAGGGTTTGGGGGCTACGAGCAGTACTTC. It encodes CASSQGFGGYEQYF.

The rearrangement uses TRBV7-3 and TRBJ2-2; the D is unclear. V was pared by 5 bases and J by 2 bases, with 6 bases between. The CDR3 totals 13 residues. From germline, CDR1 is SGHTA and CDR2 FQGTGA. CDR3 nucleotides: TGTGCCAGCAGCGAAAGAAACACCGGGGAGCTGTTTTTT. It yields the protein CASSERNTGELFF. Using reference TRBV7-3 and TRBJ2-2 for the parts outside the CDR3, the full variable domain is GAGVSQTPSNKVTEKGKYVELRCDPISGHTALYWYRQSLGQGPEFLIYFQGTGAADDSGLPNDRFFAVRPEGSVSTLKIQRTERGDSAVYLCASSERNTGELFFGEGSRLTVL.

The chain carries TRBV6-5 and TRBJ2-3; D gene uncertain. The DNA end favors TRBJ2-1, so the J call may be wrong. Germline lookup yields CDR1 MNHEY and CDR2 SVGAGI. The CDR3 spans 11 residues. CDR3 DNA sequence: TGTGCCAGCAGTTACGTCGATGAGCAGTTCTTC. It codes for CASSYVDEQFF.

Concerning this clonotype itself: A read error may explain this, as a much larger clone is one base away. This chain uses TRBV4-2 with TRBJ2-1, with a tentative D call TRBD1 (6 bases). This CDR3 spans 15 amino acids. From germline, CDR1 is LGHNA and CDR2 YNFKEQ. V was trimmed by 4 bases and J by 10 bases, leaving 20 bases between them. CDR3 DNA: TGTGCCAGCAGCCCCCAAAGCCAGGGGTTCTACGAGCAGTTCTTC. It yields the protein CASSPQSQGFYEQFF.

This chain connects TRBV6-5 to TRBJ2-5; a weak D match, TRBD1 (5 bases). Trimming took off 5 bases at V and 4 bases at J, with 17 bases between the two ends. The CDR3 loop spans 15 amino acids. Germline loops: CDR1 MNHEY, CDR2 SVGAGI. The CDR3 DNA sequence: TGTGCCAGCAGTAGCCCCAGGGTCGGCGGAGAGACCCAGTACTTC. Its translation is CASSSPRVGGETQYF.

The chain has TRBV24-1 and TRBJ2-3; D is tentatively TRBD1 or TRBD2 (6 bases each). The CDR3 consists of 16 residues. Germline CDR1 KGHDR, CDR2 SFDVKD. Trimming shortened V by 2 bases and J by 2 bases, and 13 bases separated the two germline ends. CDR3 nucleotides: TGTGCCACCAGTGATTGGGGGGCAGGGACCACAGATACGCAGTATTTT. The encoded protein is CATSDWGAGTTDTQYF.

This clonotype has a single count. The chain links TRBV12-3 or TRBV12-4 to TRBJ2-5; 12 nucleotides agree with TRBD2. The J call may not be correct, given that the DNA end is closer to TRBJ2-1. The length of the CDR3 is 16 residues. The chain's CDR3 is CASSLASGRVTDEQFF. The CDR3 nucleotides are TGTGCCAGCAGTTTGGCTAGCGGGAGGGTTACCGATGAGCAGTTCTTC.

This clonotype came up a few times. The chain uses TRBV20-1 and TRBJ2-7; a possible D gene is TRBD2 (7 bases). Germline V CDR1 and CDR2: DFQATT, SNEGSKA (reference sequence). CDR3 length equals 14 residues. Trimming shortened V by 6 bases and J by 1 base, and 16 bases separated the two germline ends. CDR3 sequence: CSAHRGGTSYEQYF. DNA of the CDR3: TGCAGTGCCCACCGGGGAGGGACATCCTACGAGCAGTACTTC.

Concerning this clonotype itself: Since the CDR3 does not end with the conserved phenylalanine or tryptophan, this likely comes from a read error. It is unclear where the CDR3 begins or ends on the DNA, so no DNA is shown, and the CDR3 is as TCRdb lists it. CDR3 region: CASSIRTGVYSPLHFGN. The rearrangement links TRBV28 to TRBJ2-3; TRBD1, the table's D call, was not compared with the DNA. CDR1 MDHEN and CDR2 SYDVKM come from the germline V gene. Ends included, the CDR3 has 17 residues.

This clonotype came up once. Compared with germline, one end of the junction differs, possibly owing to a read error. The gene calls are TRBV5-8 and TRBJ1-2; no firm D call. This CDR3 has 17 amino acids. CDR1 SGHTS and CDR2 YDEGEE come from the germline V gene. CDR3 in DNA: TGCGCCAGCAGCTCCGACACCCTCCCAACGGCTAACTATGGCTACACCTTC. It translates to CASSSDTLPTANYGYTF.

Many counts were recorded for this clonotype. The chain employs TRBV3-1 and TRBJ1-1; 7 positions agree with TRBD1. V trimming: 4 bases; J trimming: 4 bases; junction bases outside the gene matches: 12. Germline-derived CDR1 and CDR2 are LGHDT and YNNKEL (reference sequence). The CDR3 sequence is 16 residues long. The CDR3 DNA sequence: TGTGCCAGCAGCCCCTATAGGGGGCAGGGACCCACTGAAGCTTTCTTT. Protein: CASSPYRGQGPTEAFF.

This clonotype was detected many times. CDR3 in DNA: TGTGCCAGCAGCCAACAGGAAGAGACCCAGTACTTC. Protein: CASSQQEETQYF. The chain employs TRBV7-9 and TRBJ2-5, with D perhaps matching TRBD1 (5 bases). Trimming removed 5 bases from V and 3 bases from J, with 7 bases in between. From germline, CDR1 is SEHNR and CDR2 FQNEAQ (reference sequence). The CDR3 contains 12 residues.

This clonotype has a handful of counts. The chain employs TRBV12-3 or TRBV12-4 and TRBJ2-3; possible D gene TRBD2, 5 bases. The DNA end is more similar to TRBJ2-7, so the J call may be wrong. The CDR3 is 11 residues long. In DNA form, the CDR3 reads TGTGCCAGCAGGTCCACGGGGAAGCAGTACTTC. This encodes CASRSTGKQYF.